This T cell receptor beta chain was retrieved from a study of cytomegalovirus exposure and HLA in healthy donors. Regarding the study as a whole: When the data were analyzed later, several of the most significant clusters appeared to be linked to common viral pathogens.

CDR1 is MGHRA and CDR2 is YSYEKL in the germline V gene. The CDR3 consists of 14 residues. Losses at the gene ends were 3 bases for V and 6 bases for J; bases not matched to a gene: 6. Amplification used 60 Vbeta primers and 13 Jbeta primers. Here immunoSEQ multiplex PCR was the method, and the copy in TCRdb shows in-frame clones only, minus some. The table has about 73,000 clones, around 81% seen once. As to this clone: Its antigen remains unidentified.

The sequenced sample was PBMCs. This chain uses TRBV4-1 with TRBJ2-7, with 9 bases fitting TRBD1. The sequence was obtained from a male donor in good health and CMV-seronegative. The CDR3 spells CASSQTDRGFEQYF. The CDR3 DNA reads as TGCGCCAGCAGCCAGACGGACAGGGGTTTCGAGCAGTACTTC.